The entry below describes one T cell receptor (beta chain). Its antigen is currently unknown. The PCR made use of 60 Vbeta and 13 Jbeta primers. Data came from immunoSEQ multiplex PCR; TCRdb stores just in-frame clones and leaves some out. The table records 150,000 to 200,000 clones, over 65% of them present only once. This CDR3 has 13 residues. V was trimmed by 4 bases and J by 10 bases, leaving 13 bases between them. Germline assignment: CDR1 SGHTA and CDR2 FQGNSA. This sample is part of a study of cytomegalovirus exposure and HLA in healthy donors. General observations from the study: Fewer than 20,000 TCR beta sequences were associated with HLA alleles at 0.05 false discovery rate in a later analysis. The productive fraction for most TCR beta V segments was about 87% or about 30% in an earlier analysis. By HLA locus, TCR association rates varied in a later analysis, with DRB1 showing the most and HLA-C the fewest.

The gene calls are TRBV7-2 and TRBJ2-2; D is perhaps TRBD1 (5 bases). The material sequenced was PBMCs. The receptor's source is a woman aged 25 to 39 in good health and CMV-seronegative. The CDR3 sequence: CASSSGRAVELFF. In DNA, the CDR3 is TGTGCCAGCAGCTCGGGCAGGGCAGTGGAGCTGTTTTTT.